This T cell receptor beta chain appears in the sequencing data of a study of cytomegalovirus exposure and HLA in healthy donors. Study-wide findings and caveats: Several top significant clusters appeared, in a later analysis, to be linked to common viral pathogens. Researchers reportedly found TCR beta sequences accurately predicted most subjects' HLA-A and HLA-B alleles. Three CMV-associated chains were confirmed in vitro to be specific for CMV antigens.

This CDR3 is 15 amino acids long. The V end was cut by 3 bases, the J end by 4 bases, with 14 bases between. Germline CDR1 reads SGHTA; CDR2 reads FQGNSA. Primers for the PCR totalled 60 Vbeta and 13 Jbeta. Some clones are missing from TCRdb's copy, which holds only in-frame ones; the method was immunoSEQ multiplex PCR. The profile shows roughly 200,000 clones, 75% to 85% of them singletons. As regards this clone: What it binds is not known.

The donors comprised healthy bone marrow donors. The receptor's source is a woman aged 55-75 years in good health and CMV-seropositive. Sequencing input: PBMCs. This rearrangement joins TRBV7-2 to TRBJ2-3, with a weak D call TRBD2 (5 bases). The CDR3 sequence: CASSFGGGRADTQYF. For the CDR3, the DNA is TGTGCCAGCAGCTTCGGTGGAGGACGGGCAGATACGCAGTATTTT.